This T cell receptor (delta chain) was profiled in a study of gamma-delta chains in newborns, infants, children (dated by TCRdb to about 2019). Regarding the complete study: According to the title of the study, polyclonal expansion of innate gammadelta T cells immediately after birth is driven by microbial exposure. The study examined the way microbial exposure affected innate gammadelta T cell populations in human newborns right after birth.

V is pruned by 5 bases and J by 3 bases, leaving 6 bases of the junction without a gene match. Reading from cysteine to phenylalanine, the CDR3 counts 16 amino acids. Only the CDR3 DNA stays, 48 bases, in frame from base 1. The germline V gene (reference sequence) provides CDR1 TVYSNPD and CDR2 GDNSRS. As to this clone: The clone's antigen remains unknown. Within one base of it there is no much larger clone, and no base qualities were kept.

Sequencing instrument: Illumina MiSeq. Via CATT, TCRdb reprocessed the public reads, and rows with identical DNA were then joined. A total of more than 6,000 delta-chain clones appear in this sample, 10% to 12% of them only once. Of the sample, 7.1% is held by the ten largest clones. The sequence was collected from a child who was a newborn, infant or young child, either healthy, febrile or measles-vaccinated (not recorded which). The sequence is built from TRDV3 and TRDJ3; TRDD3 matches 11 bases in the middle. The sequenced sample was blood. The CDR3 protein is CAPLLGDIWDTRQMFF. Read as DNA, the sequence is TGTGCCCCCCTACTGGGGGATATCTGGGACACCCGACAGATGTTTTTC.